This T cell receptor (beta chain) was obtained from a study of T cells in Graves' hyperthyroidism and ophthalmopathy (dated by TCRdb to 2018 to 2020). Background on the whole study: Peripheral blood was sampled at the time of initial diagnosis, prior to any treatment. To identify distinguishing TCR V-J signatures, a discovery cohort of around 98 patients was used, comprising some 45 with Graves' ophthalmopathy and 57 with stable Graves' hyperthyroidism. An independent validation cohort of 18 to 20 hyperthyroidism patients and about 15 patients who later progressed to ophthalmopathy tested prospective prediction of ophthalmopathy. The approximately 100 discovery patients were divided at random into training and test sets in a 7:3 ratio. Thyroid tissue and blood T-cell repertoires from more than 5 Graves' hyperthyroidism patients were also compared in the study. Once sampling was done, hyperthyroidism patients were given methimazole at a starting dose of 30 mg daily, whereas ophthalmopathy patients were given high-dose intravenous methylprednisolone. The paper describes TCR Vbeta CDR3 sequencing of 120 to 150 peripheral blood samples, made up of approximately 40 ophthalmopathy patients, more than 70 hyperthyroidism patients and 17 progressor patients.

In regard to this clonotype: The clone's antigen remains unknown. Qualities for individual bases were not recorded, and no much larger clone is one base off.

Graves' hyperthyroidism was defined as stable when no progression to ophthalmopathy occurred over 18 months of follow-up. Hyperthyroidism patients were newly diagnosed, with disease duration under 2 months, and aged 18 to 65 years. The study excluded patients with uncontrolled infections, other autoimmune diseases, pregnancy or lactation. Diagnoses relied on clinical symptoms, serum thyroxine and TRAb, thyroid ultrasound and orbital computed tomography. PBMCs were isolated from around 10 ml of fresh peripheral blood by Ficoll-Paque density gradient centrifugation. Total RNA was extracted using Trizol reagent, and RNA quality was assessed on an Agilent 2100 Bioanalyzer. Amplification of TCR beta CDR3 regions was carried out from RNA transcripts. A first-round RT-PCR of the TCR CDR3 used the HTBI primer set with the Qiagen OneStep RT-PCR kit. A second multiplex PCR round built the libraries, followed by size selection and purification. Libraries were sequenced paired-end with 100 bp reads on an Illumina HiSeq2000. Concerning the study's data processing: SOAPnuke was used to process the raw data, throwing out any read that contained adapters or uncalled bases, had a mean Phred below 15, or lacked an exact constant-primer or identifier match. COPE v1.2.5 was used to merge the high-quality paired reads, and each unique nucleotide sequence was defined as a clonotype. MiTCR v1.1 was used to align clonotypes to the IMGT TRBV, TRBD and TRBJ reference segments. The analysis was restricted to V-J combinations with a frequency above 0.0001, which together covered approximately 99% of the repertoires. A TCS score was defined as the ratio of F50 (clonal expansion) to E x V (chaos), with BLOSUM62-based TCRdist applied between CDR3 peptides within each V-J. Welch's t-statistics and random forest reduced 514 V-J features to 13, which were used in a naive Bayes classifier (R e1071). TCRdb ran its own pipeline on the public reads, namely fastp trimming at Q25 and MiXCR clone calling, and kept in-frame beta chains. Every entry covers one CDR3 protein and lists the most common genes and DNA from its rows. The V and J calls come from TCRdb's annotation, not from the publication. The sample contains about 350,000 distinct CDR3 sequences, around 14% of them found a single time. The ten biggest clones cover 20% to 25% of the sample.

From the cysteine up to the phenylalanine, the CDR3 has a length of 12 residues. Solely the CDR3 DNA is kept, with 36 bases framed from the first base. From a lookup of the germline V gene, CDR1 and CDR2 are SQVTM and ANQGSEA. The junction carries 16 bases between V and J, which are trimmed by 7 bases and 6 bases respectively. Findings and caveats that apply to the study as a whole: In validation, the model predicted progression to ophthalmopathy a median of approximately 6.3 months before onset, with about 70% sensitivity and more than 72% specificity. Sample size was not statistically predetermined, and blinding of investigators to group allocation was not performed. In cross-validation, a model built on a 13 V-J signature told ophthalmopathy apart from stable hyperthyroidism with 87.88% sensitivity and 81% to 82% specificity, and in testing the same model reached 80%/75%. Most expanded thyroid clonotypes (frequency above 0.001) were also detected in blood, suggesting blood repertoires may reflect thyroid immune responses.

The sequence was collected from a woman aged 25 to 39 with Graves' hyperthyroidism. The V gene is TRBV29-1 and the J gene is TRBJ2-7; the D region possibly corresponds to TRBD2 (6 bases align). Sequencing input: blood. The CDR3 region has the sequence CSGGEAGAEQYF. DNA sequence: TGCAGCGGGGGGGAGGCAGGCGCCGAGCAGTACTTC.